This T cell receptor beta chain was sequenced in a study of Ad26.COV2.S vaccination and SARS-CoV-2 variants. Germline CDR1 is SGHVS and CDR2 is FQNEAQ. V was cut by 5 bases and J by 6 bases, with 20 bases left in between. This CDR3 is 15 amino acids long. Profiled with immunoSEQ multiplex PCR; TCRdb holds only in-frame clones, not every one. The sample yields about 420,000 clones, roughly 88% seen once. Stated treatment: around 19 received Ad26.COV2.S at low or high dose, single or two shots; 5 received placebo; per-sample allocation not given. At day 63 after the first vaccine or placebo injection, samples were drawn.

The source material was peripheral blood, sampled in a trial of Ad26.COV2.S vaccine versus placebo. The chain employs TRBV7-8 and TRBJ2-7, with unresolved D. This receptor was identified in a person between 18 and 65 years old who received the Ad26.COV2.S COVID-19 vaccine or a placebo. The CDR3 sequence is CASSPPGRAQREQYF. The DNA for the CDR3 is TGTGCCAGCAGCCCCCCCGGCCGGGCCCAACGCGAGCAGTACTTC. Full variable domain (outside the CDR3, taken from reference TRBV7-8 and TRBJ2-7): GAGVSQSPRYKVAKRGQDVALRCDPISGHVSLFWYQQALGQGPEFLTYFQNEAQLDKSGLPSDRFFAERPEGSVSTLKIQRTQQEDSAVYLCASSPPGRAQREQYFGPGTRLTVT.